The clone carrying this TCR beta chain showed up just a few times. Its matching antigen is unknown. This specimen belongs to a study of blood T cells in healthy people across ages. Overall study results and limits: It was found that TCR beta diversity correlated strongly with the percentage of naive T cells. A greater number of naive CD4+ cells and higher diversity distinguished long-lived donors from aged donors.

Through a sample-barcoded 5' primer and a J-beta primer mix, a second PCR was run for about 7 to 12 cycles. TCRdb re-called the 5' RACE reads with MiXCR, one entry per CDR3 protein. The sample yields under 800,000 distinct CDR3 sequences, around 20% seen once. The germline gives CDR1 SGHDN, CDR2 FVKESK. The CDR3 is 15 amino acids. The study isolated at least 7 million PBMCs from each sample. The TCR originated in a man aged 65 to 79 in good health. Specimen: blood. The V call is TRBV14, the J call TRBJ2-7; D remains ambiguous. The end of the DNA fits TRBJ2-5 better, so the J call may be wrong. The CDR3 DNA reads as TGTGCCAGCAGCCTAGCTTCAACTCGGACGGAGACCCAGTACTTC. This gives the protein CASSLASTRTETQYF.